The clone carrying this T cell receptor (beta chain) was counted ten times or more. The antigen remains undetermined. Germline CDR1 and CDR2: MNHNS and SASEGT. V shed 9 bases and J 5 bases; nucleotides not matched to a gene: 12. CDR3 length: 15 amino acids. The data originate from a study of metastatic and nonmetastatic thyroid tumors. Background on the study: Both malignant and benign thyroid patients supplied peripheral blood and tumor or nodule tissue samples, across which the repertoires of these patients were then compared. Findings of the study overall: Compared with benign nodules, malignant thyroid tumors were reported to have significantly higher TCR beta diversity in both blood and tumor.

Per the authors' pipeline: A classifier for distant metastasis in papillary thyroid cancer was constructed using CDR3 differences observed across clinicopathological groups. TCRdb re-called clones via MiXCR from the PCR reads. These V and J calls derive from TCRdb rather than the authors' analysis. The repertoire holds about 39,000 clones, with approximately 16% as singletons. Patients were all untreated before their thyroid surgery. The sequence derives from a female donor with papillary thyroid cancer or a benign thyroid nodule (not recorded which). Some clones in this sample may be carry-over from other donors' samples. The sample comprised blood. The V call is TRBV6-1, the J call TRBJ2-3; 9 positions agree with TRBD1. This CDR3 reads CASLPRTGDEDTQYF. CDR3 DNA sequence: TGTGCCAGTTTACCCCGGACAGGGGATGAAGATACGCAGTATTTT.